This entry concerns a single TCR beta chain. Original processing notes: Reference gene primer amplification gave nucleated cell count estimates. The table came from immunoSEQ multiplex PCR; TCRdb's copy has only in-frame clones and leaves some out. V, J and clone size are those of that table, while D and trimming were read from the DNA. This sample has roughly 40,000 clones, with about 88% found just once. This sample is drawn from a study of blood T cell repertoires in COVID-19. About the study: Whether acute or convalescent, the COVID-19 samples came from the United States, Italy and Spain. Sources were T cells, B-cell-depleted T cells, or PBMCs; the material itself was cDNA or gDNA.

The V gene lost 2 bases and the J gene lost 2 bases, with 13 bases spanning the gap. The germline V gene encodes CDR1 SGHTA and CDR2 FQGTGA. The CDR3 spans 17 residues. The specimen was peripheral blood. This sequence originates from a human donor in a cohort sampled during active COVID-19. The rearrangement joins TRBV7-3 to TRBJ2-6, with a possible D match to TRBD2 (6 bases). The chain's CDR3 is CASSLGVWEAGANVLTF. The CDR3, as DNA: TGTGCCAGCAGCTTAGGGGTTTGGGAGGCTGGGGCCAACGTCCTGACTTTC.